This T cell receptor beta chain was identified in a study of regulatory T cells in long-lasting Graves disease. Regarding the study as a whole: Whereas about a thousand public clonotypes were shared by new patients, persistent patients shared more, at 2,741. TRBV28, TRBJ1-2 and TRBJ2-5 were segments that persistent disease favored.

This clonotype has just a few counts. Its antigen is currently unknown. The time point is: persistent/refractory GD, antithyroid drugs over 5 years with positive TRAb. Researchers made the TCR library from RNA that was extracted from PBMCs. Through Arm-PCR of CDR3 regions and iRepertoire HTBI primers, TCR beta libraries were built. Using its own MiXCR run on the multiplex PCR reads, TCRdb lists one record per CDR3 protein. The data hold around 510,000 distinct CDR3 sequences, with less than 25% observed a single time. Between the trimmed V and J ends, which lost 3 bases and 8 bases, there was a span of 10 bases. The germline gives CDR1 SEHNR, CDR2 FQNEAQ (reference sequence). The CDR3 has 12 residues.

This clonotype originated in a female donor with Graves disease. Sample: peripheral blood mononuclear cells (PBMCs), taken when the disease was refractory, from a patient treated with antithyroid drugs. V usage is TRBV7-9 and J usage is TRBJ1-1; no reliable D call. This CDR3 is CASSLPYSEAFF. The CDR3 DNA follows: TGTGCCAGCAGCTTGCCCTACTCCGAAGCTTTCTTT.